This entry lists 3 T cell receptor beta chains sequenced from one sample in a study of OX40 agonist ivuxolimab in advanced cancers. Profiled with immunoSEQ multiplex PCR; TCRdb holds only in-frame clones, not every one. The table shows some 64,000 clones, with 92% occurring only once. This specimen consisted of CD4+ or CD8+ T cells sorted from blood, obtained in a trial of the OX40 agonist ivuxolimab. The source of these receptors is an adult with an advanced solid tumor such as melanoma, head and neck, liver or kidney cancer.

CDR3 in DNA: TGTGCCAGCAGTTACTCATCAGGGGAGGTCAACTATGGCTACACCTTC. Translation: CASSYSSGEVNYGYTF. The chain combines TRBV6-5 with TRBJ1-2, with D possibly TRBD1 on 6 matching bases. The CDR3 totals 16 residues. CDR1 is MNHEY and CDR2 is SVGAGI in the germline V gene. V lost 0 bases to trimming and J lost 2 bases, with 13 bases between them.

The V gene is TRBV21-1, the J gene TRBJ2-1; no check of the table's D call, TRBD2, against the DNA was made. TRBV21-1 is described as a pseudogene. The CDR3 totals 14 residues. For the CDR3, the DNA is TGTGCCACCACCGTAGCGGGAAGTCGCAATGAGCAGTTCTTC. Translation: CATTVAGSRNEQFF.

Of note for this clone: This same CDR3 is encoded by further DNA sequences in the sample. V is TRBV9 and J is TRBJ2-5; D is uncertain. Germline CDR1 reads SGDLS; CDR2 reads YYNGEE. CDR3 length: 12 residues. V gave up 3 bases and J gave up 2 bases, with 5 bases separating them. The CDR3 DNA sequence: TGTGCCAGCAGCGGGCCTCAAGAGACCCAGTACTTC. This translates into CASSGPQETQYF. Based on the CDR3 plus reference TRBV9 and TRBJ2-5, the full variable domain is DSGVTQTPKHLITATGQRVTLRCSPRSGDLSVYWYQQSLDQGLQFLIQYYNGEERAKGNILERFSAQQFPDLHSELNLSSLELGDSALYFCASSGPQETQYFGPGTRLLVL.